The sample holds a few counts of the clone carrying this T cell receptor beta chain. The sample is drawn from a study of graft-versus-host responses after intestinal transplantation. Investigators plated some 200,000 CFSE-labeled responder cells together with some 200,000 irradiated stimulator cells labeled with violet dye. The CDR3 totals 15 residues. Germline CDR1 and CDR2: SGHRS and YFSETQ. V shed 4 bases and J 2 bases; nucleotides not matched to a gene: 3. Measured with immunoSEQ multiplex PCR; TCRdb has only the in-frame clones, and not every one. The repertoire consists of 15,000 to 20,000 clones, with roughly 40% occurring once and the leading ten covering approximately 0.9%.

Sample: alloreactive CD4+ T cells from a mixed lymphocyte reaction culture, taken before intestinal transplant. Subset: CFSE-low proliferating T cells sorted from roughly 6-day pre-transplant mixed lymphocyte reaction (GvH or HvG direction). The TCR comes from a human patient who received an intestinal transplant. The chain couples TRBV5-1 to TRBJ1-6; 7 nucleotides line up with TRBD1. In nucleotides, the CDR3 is TGCGCCAGCAGCCAGGGGACAGCCTATAATTCACCCCTCCACTTT. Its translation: CASSQGTAYNSPLHF. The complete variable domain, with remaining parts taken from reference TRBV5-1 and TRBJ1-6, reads KAGVTQTPRYLIKTRGQQVTLSCSPISGHRSVSWYQQTPGQGLQFLFEYFSETQRNKGNFPGRFSGRQFSNSRSEMNVSTLELGDSALYLCASSQGTAYNSPLHFGNGTRLTVT.